This T cell receptor beta chain was sequenced during a study of cytomegalovirus exposure and HLA in healthy donors. General study findings and limits: Some TCR beta chains (over 150 of them) were listed as cytomegalovirus-associated. Certain sequence variants were highly shared and formed a cluster, and this cluster was likely a sequencing artifact. Fewer N-insertions than the approximately 680-donor mean were reportedly shown by an Asian-associated ancestry cluster in a later analysis.

Use of 60 Vbeta and 13 Jbeta primers characterized the PCR. Profiled with immunoSEQ multiplex PCR; TCRdb holds only in-frame clones, not every one. Of 160,000 or so clones listed, more than 60% are singletons. V lost 2 bases and J 4 bases, leaving 9 bases between the germline ends. Germline CDR1 is WSHSY and CDR2 is SAAADI. The CDR3 totals 14 residues. Comments on this clone: The antigen is undetermined.

The V call is TRBV10-2, the J call TRBJ1-5; unclear D gene. Sequenced sample: PBMCs. The receptor comes from a man in his forties in good health and CMV-seronegative. The CDR3 spells CASSEGRINQPQHF. DNA of the CDR3: TGCGCCAGCAGTGAGGGCAGGATTAATCAGCCCCAGCATTTT.